This TCR beta chain appears in the sequencing data of a study of cytomegalovirus exposure and HLA in healthy donors. Findings and caveats of the study: Investigators reported 164 TCR beta chains as tied to cytomegalovirus. It was confirmed in vitro that a few of the CMV-associated chains were specific for CMV antigens. Common viral pathogens (according to a later analysis) appeared linked to several of the most significant clusters. A missense DCLRE1C variant was associated with V- and J-gene trimming of TCR beta chains in a later analysis, and an independent cohort replicated the association.

V lost 1 base and J 8 bases, leaving 17 bases between the germline ends. The CDR3 is 15 residues long. CDR1 and CDR2 (germline): SGHTA, FQGNSA. In the case of this clone: No antigen is known for it.

Primers for the PCR totalled 60 Vbeta and 13 Jbeta. Method: immunoSEQ multiplex PCR; TCRdb's copy keeps in-frame clones and lacks some. The profile shows around 240,000 clones, 82% of them singletons. This TCR was recovered from a woman aged 40 to 55 in good health and CMV-seropositive. The chain is built from TRBV7-2 and TRBJ1-2, with TRBD1 as a possible D gene (5 bases). Sequenced sample: PBMCs. CDR3 amino acids: CASSLDGGLARGYTF. The CDR3 bases are TGTGCCAGCAGCTTAGATGGGGGGTTGGCGCGGGGCTACACCTTC.